The 11 T cell receptor beta chains below were found in one sample sequenced in a study of blood T cell repertoires in COVID-19. Data came from immunoSEQ multiplex PCR; TCRdb stores just in-frame clones and leaves some out. The sample contains about 72,000 clones, 85% to 90% of which appear only once. Sequences were obtained from peripheral blood. These receptors came from a man between 65 and 85 years old with active or convalescent COVID-19.

This clone has more than one count but fewer than ten. This chain connects TRBV3-1 (or the pseudogene TRBV3-2) to TRBJ2-7; 14 bases are shared with TRBD2. The CDR3 sequence is 19 residues long. V dropped 3 bases and J dropped 6; count of bases not matched to a gene: 16. Germline lookup yields CDR1 LGHDT and CDR2 YNNKEL (reference sequence). The CDR3 DNA reads as TGTGCCAGCAGCCAGACTAGCGGGAGGGCTTTGGGGAAAGGTAGCGAGCAGTACTTC. As protein: CASSQTSGRALGKGSEQYF.

Worth noting for this clone: One end of the junction varies from germline; a read error may be responsible. The chain joins TRBV2 to TRBJ2-7; TRBD1 matches at 8 bases. Per the germline V gene, CDR1 is SNHLY and CDR2 is FYNNEI. The CDR3 has 13 residues. The CDR3 DNA reads TGTGCCAGCAGTGGAGGTCCCGACAGGGGTAGAGACTTC. This encodes CASSGGPDRGRDF.

The rearrangement joins TRBV23-1 to TRBJ1-1; 9 bases are a match to TRBD1. TRBV23-1 falls under the ORF class, with uncertain function. The V segment lost 6 bases and the J segment 4 bases; nucleotides outside the gene matches: 9. The length of the CDR3 is 15 residues. CDR3 protein: CASSHNKTGGTEAFF. The CDR3 DNA is TGCGCCAGCAGCCACAATAAGACAGGGGGCACTGAAGCTTTCTTT.

The V gene is TRBV6-6, the J gene TRBJ2-7, with TRBD2 matching 11 bases. The CDR3 runs to 14 residues. The germline CDR1 and CDR2 sequences are MNHNY and SVGAGI (reference sequence). J gave up 0 bases and V 5 bases, and 0 bases lay outside the gene matches. Here the CDR3 DNA reads TGTGCCAGCAGTGGGACTAGCGGCTCCTACGAGCAGTACTTC. Protein: CASSGTSGSYEQYF.

The rearrangement joins TRBV18 to TRBJ2-1, with TRBD1 matching 9 bases. The CDR3 runs 17 residues. The junction had 12 bases not matched to a gene; V was cut back by 2 bases and J by 7 bases. Germline V gene sequence: CDR1 KGHSH, CDR2 LQKENI. This CDR3 reads CASSPRRDRALGNEQFF. For the CDR3, the DNA is TGTGCCAGCTCACCAAGACGGGACAGGGCGTTAGGAAATGAGCAGTTCTTC.

This rearrangement joins TRBV7-2 to TRBJ1-2, with 9 bases matching TRBD1. Germline values: CDR1 SGHTA, CDR2 FQGNSA. CDR3 length: 14 amino acids. V shed 1 base, J shed 5 bases, and the junction held 2 bases outside the gene matches. Here the CDR3 reads CASSLGDRVYGYTF. CDR3 bases: TGTGCCAGCAGCTTAGGGGACAGGGTGTATGGCTACACCTTC.

The V and J genes are TRBV4-3 and TRBJ2-3, with D possibly being TRBD1 (6 bases). The V and J ends lost 0 bases and 1 base respectively, with 14 bases between them. The CDR3 covers 17 residues. CDR1 and CDR2 from the germline V gene are LGHNA and YSLEER. CDR3 region: CASSQDRQATRTDTQYF. The CDR3 DNA reads TGCGCCAGCAGCCAAGATCGACAGGCCACTCGCACAGATACGCAGTATTTT.

Here the CDR3 reads CASSFGTGKPQHF. The CDR3 nucleotides are TGTGCCAGCAGTTTCGGGACAGGGAAGCCCCAGCATTTT. This chain joins TRBV28 and TRBJ1-5; the match to TRBD1 covers 9 bases. This CDR3 is 13 amino acids long. V lost 3 bases to trimming and J lost 8 bases; unmatched junction nucleotides: 2. Looked up from germline, CDR1 is MDHEN and CDR2 is SYDVKM.

The CDR3 coding sequence is TGTGCCTGGAGGGGGACAGGGATCGGGGAGCTGTTTTTT. This codes for CAWRGTGIGELFF. The chain joins TRBV30 to TRBJ2-2, with 9 bases fitting TRBD1. The trim removed 3 bases at V and 7 bases at J, leaving 3 bases unmatched. The CDR3 is 13 residues long. Germline V gives CDR1 GTSNPN, CDR2 SVGIG (reference sequence).

The J gene is TRBJ1-2, the V gene TRBV6-1; D perhaps matches TRBD1 (6 bases). V was pared by 2 bases and J by 4 bases, with 11 bases between. This CDR3 is 14 amino acids long. Germline CDR1 and CDR2: MNHNS and SASEGT. CDR3: CASSESGGAYGYTF. CDR3 nucleotide sequence: TGTGCCAGCAGTGAATCCGGGGGGGCCTATGGCTACACCTTC.

This chain connects TRBV11-2 to TRBJ1-2, with D hard to call. V lost 5 bases and J lost 9, with 10 bases in between. The germline gives CDR1 SGHAT, CDR2 FQNNGV. This CDR3 contains 11 residues. The CDR3 nucleotides read TGTGCCAGCAGCGAGGAATTAAGCTACACCTTC. Protein sequence: CASSEELSYTF.